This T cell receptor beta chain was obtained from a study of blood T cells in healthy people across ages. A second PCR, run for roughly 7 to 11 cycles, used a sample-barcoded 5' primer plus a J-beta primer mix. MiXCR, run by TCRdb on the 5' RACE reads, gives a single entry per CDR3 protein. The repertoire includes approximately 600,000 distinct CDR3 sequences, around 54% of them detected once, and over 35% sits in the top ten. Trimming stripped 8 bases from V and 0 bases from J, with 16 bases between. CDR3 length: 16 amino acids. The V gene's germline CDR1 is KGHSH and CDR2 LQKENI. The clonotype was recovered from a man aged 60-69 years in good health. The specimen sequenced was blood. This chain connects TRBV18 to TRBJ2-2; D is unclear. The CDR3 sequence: CASTLPESANTGELFF. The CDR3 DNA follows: TGTGCCAGCACGCTGCCAGAGAGTGCGAACACCGGGGAGCTGTTTTTT.